The following is a T cell receptor (beta chain) sequence with its context. The CDR3 has 12 residues. The V and J ends lost 7 bases and 7 bases respectively, with 12 bases between them. Germline-derived CDR1 and CDR2 are SGDLS and YYNGEE. Sequencing used immunoSEQ multiplex PCR; TCRdb keeps in-frame clones, though not all of them. The table includes some 130,000 clones, 90% detected once. This specimen comes from a study of OX40 agonist ivuxolimab in advanced cancers. This specimen consisted of CD4+ or CD8+ T cells sorted from blood, obtained in a trial of the OX40 agonist ivuxolimab. This chain connects TRBV9 to TRBJ1-5, with a possible D match to TRBD1 (5 bases). The sequence was collected from an adult with an advanced solid tumor such as melanoma, head and neck, liver or kidney cancer. CDR3 coding DNA: TGTGCCAGCGGGGGTTATGCCCAGCCCCAGCATTTT. Protein: CASGGYAQPQHF. Supplemented by reference TRBV9 and TRBJ1-5, the full variable domain reads DSGVTQTPKHLITATGQRVTLRCSPRSGDLSVYWYQQSLDQGLQFLIQYYNGEERAKGNILERFSAQQFPDLHSELNLSSLELGDSALYFCASGGYAQPQHFGDGTRLSIL.